Each of the 25 T cell receptor beta chains below was sequenced from the same sample in a study of cytomegalovirus exposure and HLA in healthy donors. Use of 60 Vbeta and 13 Jbeta primers characterized the PCR. Clones were sequenced by immunoSEQ multiplex PCR, and TCRdb holds only the in-frame ones, with some missing. The sample has some 120,000 clones, roughly a sixth seen once. The source material was PBMCs. The origin of the receptors is a female donor in good health and CMV-seropositive.

The table lists this clone with a few counts. This chain connects TRBV19 to TRBJ2-1, with TRBD2 matching 7 bases. Germline lookup yields CDR1 LNHDA and CDR2 SQIVND (reference sequence). Germline trimming cut 3 bases from V and 5 bases from J; bases unmatched to any gene: 10. The CDR3 contains 16 residues. DNA for the CDR3: TGTGCCAGTAGTATCGACGCGCGGGGGTCTGACAATGAGCAGTTCTTC. The encoded protein is CASSIDARGSDNEQFF.

The CDR3 protein is CASSRQGATNTGELFF. DNA for the CDR3: TGTGCCAGCAGTCGACAAGGGGCGACGAACACCGGGGAGCTGTTTTTT. V usage is TRBV2 and J usage is TRBJ2-2; the D gene is possibly TRBD1 (5 bases). Trimming left V 5 bases short and J 0 bases short, with 13 bases between. Germline V gives CDR1 SNHLY, CDR2 FYNNEI. The CDR3 consists of 16 residues.

Comments on this clone: The sample contains more than one DNA sequence encoding this CDR3. This chain connects TRBV28 to TRBJ2-1; D perhaps matches TRBD1 (6 bases). Trimming shortened V by 4 bases and J by 4 bases, and 14 bases separated the two germline ends. Germline CDR1 is MDHEN and CDR2 is SYDVKM. CDR3 length: 15 amino acids. This CDR3 is CASSSTGLGYNEQFF. CDR3 sequence (DNA): TGTGCCAGCAGTTCTACAGGGCTAGGGTACAATGAGCAGTTCTTC.

This clone was seen just once. The genes are TRBV6-5 and TRBJ1-3, with a tentative D call TRBD1 (6 bases). CDR3 length: 15 residues. Germline loops: CDR1 MNHEY, CDR2 SVGAGI. V lost 2 bases and J lost 5, with 13 bases in between. The CDR3 DNA reads as TGTGCCAGCAGTTACGTACAGGGAAACCGAAACACCATATATTTT. Protein product: CASSYVQGNRNTIYF.

Comment on this clone: At one boundary the junction diverges from the germline segment, which might be a read error. The DNA for the CDR3 is TGTGCCAGTAGTATTTACAGCGGGATCCAATACGAGAAGTACTTT. This gives the protein CASSIYSGIQYEKYF. This chain uses TRBV19 with TRBJ2-7; 7 bases are a match to TRBD2. The V gene's germline CDR1 is LNHDA and CDR2 SQIVND (reference sequence). The CDR3 contains 15 residues.

This clone has more than one count but fewer than ten. The genes are TRBV28 and TRBJ1-5, with TRBD1 matching over 7 bases. Losses at the gene ends were 4 bases for V and 4 bases for J; bases not matched to a gene: 7. The CDR3 is 15 residues long. Germline assignment: CDR1 MDHEN and CDR2 SYDVKM. CDR3 DNA sequence: TGTGCCAGCAGTTCGACAGGGAGAGCTAATCAGCCCCAGCATTTT. It specifies CASSSTGRANQPQHF. Combining the CDR3 with reference TRBV28 and TRBJ1-5 gives the whole variable domain DVKVTQSSRYLVKRTGEKVFLECVQDMDHENMFWYRQDPGLGLRLIYFSYDVKMKEKGDIPEGYSVSREKKERFSLILESASTNQTSMYLCASSSTGRANQPQHFGDGTRLSIL.

The chain couples TRBV14 to TRBJ2-2; 7 bases match TRBD1. From germline, CDR1 is SGHDN and CDR2 FVKESK. This CDR3 is 16 amino acids long. V dropped 0 bases and J dropped 2; count of bases not matched to a gene: 3. This chain's CDR3 is CASSQEGGVNTGELFF. The CDR3 DNA sequence: TGTGCCAGCAGCCAAGAAGGGGGCGTAAACACCGGGGAGCTGTTTTTT.

V and J are TRBV4-2 and TRBJ2-1; TRBD2 matches 10 bases. Germline V gene data show CDR1 as LGHNA and CDR2 as YNFKEQ. The J segment lost 12 bases and the V segment lost 1 base, leaving 9 bases of the junction unmatched. The CDR3 length is 15 residues. This CDR3 reads CASSQASAGGRGQFF. For the CDR3, the DNA is TGTGCCAGCAGCCAAGCTTCAGCGGGAGGGCGGGGGCAGTTCTTC.

Concerning this clone itself: Germline and junction disagree at one end, which may indicate a read error. In the same sample, other DNA sequences code for this CDR3. This CDR3 reads CASSWDRGSGYTF. CDR3 sequence (DNA): TGCGCCAGCAGTTGGGACAGGGGCTCTGGCTACACCTTC. This chain uses TRBV27 with TRBJ1-2, with 10 nucleotides matching TRBD1. The CDR3 extends over 13 amino acids. Per germline, CDR1 MNHEY and CDR2 SMNVEV (reference sequence).

This clone was observed a handful of times. V usage is TRBV25-1 and J usage is TRBJ2-1; perhaps TRBD2 as D (5 bases). Germline V gives CDR1 MGHDK, CDR2 SYGVNS. The CDR3 consists of 14 residues. Trimming shortened V by 7 bases and J by 3 bases, and 13 bases separated the two germline ends. CDR3 residues: CASTNRGYYNEQFF. The CDR3 nucleotides read TGTGCCAGCACAAACCGGGGTTACTACAATGAGCAGTTCTTC.

This clone has only a few counts. The chain recombines TRBV7-9 with TRBJ1-2; 9 bases line up with TRBD1. The CDR3 is 15 residues long. V gave up 4 bases and J gave up 5 bases; unmatched junction bases: 8. Germline CDR1 and CDR2: SEHNR and FQNEAQ (reference sequence). The CDR3 loop reads CASSSTGGAGYGYTF. CDR3 sequence (DNA): TGTGCCAGCAGCTCTACAGGGGGCGCAGGGTATGGCTACACCTTC.

The chain has TRBV5-1 and TRBJ1-6; the D gene is possibly TRBD1 (5 bases). Germline values: CDR1 SGHRS, CDR2 YFSETQ. This CDR3 is built from 15 residues. The V end lost 0 bases, the J end lost 6 bases, and 10 bases lay between the germline ends. The CDR3 reads CASSLEDSINSPLHF. In DNA form, the CDR3 reads TGCGCCAGCAGCTTGGAAGACAGTATTAATTCACCCCTCCACTTT.

The V gene is TRBV6-5, the J gene TRBJ1-1; a possible D gene is TRBD1 (5 bases). The CDR3 consists of 14 residues. Germline V gene data show CDR1 as MNHEY and CDR2 as SVGAGI. V gave up 6 bases and J gave up 1 base, with 12 bases separating them. CDR3 DNA sequence: TGTGCCAGCAGCTTGCCCGGGGGGAACACTGAAGCTTTCTTT. Amino acid sequence: CASSLPGGNTEAFF.

The CDR3 DNA reads as TGTGCCAGCAGCCAAACCGGGACAGGCTATGGCTACACCTTC. It codes for CASSQTGTGYGYTF. V usage is TRBV5-6 and J usage is TRBJ1-2, with 8 nucleotides matching TRBD1. Germline values: CDR1 SGHDT, CDR2 YYEEEE. The CDR3 extends over 14 amino acids. V was pared by 4 bases and J by 4 bases, with 6 bases of the junction left unmatched.

This clone has more than one count but fewer than ten. The rearrangement links TRBV6-1 to TRBJ1-2; 9 bases map to TRBD1. The V segment lost 8 bases and the J segment 5 bases; nucleotides outside the gene matches: 9. The CDR3 extends over 14 amino acids. Germline loops: CDR1 MNHNS, CDR2 SASEGT. In DNA form, the CDR3 reads TGTGCCAGCTTGCGGGGACAGGGAGGGTATGGCTACACCTTC. This encodes CASLRGQGGYGYTF.

The chain links TRBV28 to TRBJ2-1; 16 bases line up with TRBD2. V trimming: 5 bases; J trimming: 9 bases; junction bases outside the gene matches: 4. In germline, CDR1 is MDHEN, CDR2 SYDVKM. This CDR3 contains 15 residues. CDR3 DNA: TGTGCCAGCAGTGCGGGACTAGCGGGAGGGCGTGAGCAGTTCTTC. Translated: CASSAGLAGGREQFF.

The V gene is TRBV7-9, the J gene TRBJ2-3; 8 positions agree with TRBD1. Trimming cost V 4 bases and J 2 bases; bases outside gene matches: 2. CDR1 and CDR2 from the germline V gene are SEHNR and FQNEAQ (reference sequence). The length of the CDR3 is 14 residues. The CDR3 spells CASSWDRITDTQYF. Here the CDR3 DNA reads TGTGCCAGCAGCTGGGACAGGATCACAGATACGCAGTATTTT.

This clone was counted between two and nine times. V is TRBV13 and J is TRBJ2-5; 7 nucleotides line up with TRBD2. V trimming: 2 bases; J trimming: 1 base; junction bases outside the gene matches: 7. Germline V gives CDR1 PRHDT, CDR2 FYEKMQ (reference sequence). The CDR3 contains 16 residues. The CDR3 loop reads CASSLSNRGVQETQYF. The CDR3 DNA follows: TGTGCCAGCAGCTTATCTAACCGGGGGGTCCAAGAGACCCAGTACTTC.

This sequence joins TRBV7-8 and TRBJ2-7, with 9 bases aligning to TRBD1. The CDR3 extends over 13 amino acids. V lost 1 base and J lost 5; bases outside the gene matches: 0. CDR1 is SGHVS and CDR2 is FQNEAQ in the germline V gene. The CDR3, as DNA: TGTGCCAGCAGCTTAGACAGGGGGCACGAGCAGTACTTC. The encoded protein is CASSLDRGHEQYF.

This clone was seen a few times. The chain links TRBV5-6 to TRBJ1-2; maybe TRBD1 (5 bases). Trimming shortened V by 5 bases and J by 3 bases, and 11 bases separated the two germline ends. Germline assignment: CDR1 SGHDT and CDR2 YYEEEE. The CDR3 loop spans 13 amino acids. The CDR3 nucleotides are TGTGCCAGCAGACCGACAGACTACTATGGCTACACCTTC. Translation gives CASRPTDYYGYTF.

This clone has more than one count but fewer than ten. The chain carries TRBV18 and TRBJ2-7; TRBD2 matches at 7 bases. V trimming: 2 bases; J trimming: 9 bases; junction bases outside the gene matches: 1. The CDR3 length is 11 residues. Germline V gene lookup returns CDR1 KGHSH and CDR2 LQKENI. CDR3 in DNA: TGTGCCAGCTCACCAGGGGGGGTGCAGTACTTC. Encoded protein: CASSPGGVQYF.

Worth noting for this clone: The junction differs from germline at one of its ends, possibly a read error. V and J are TRBV30 and TRBJ1-5; TRBD1 matches at 9 bases. This CDR3 region has 13 residues. The germline V gene has CDR1 GTSNPN and CDR2 SVGIG (reference sequence). As DNA, the CDR3 is TGTGCCTGGAGCGGGACAGGGAATCAGACCCAGCATTTT. The encoded protein is CAWSGTGNQTQHF.

In this sample, this clone turned up a few times. The chain has TRBV5-6 and TRBJ2-6, with D perhaps matching TRBD2 (5 bases). Germline V gives CDR1 SGHDT, CDR2 YYEEEE. The CDR3 loop spans 15 amino acids. V lost 0 bases, J lost 2 bases, and 6 bases lay in between. CDR3 bases: TGTGCCAGCAGCTTGGAACTAGCTGGGGCCAACGTCCTGACTTTC. Translation gives CASSLELAGANVLTF.

The genes are TRBV4-2 and TRBJ2-3; maybe TRBD2 (7 bases). The CDR3 covers 20 residues. From germline, CDR1 is LGHNA and CDR2 YNFKEQ. Trimming took off 4 bases at V and 2 bases at J, with 28 bases between the two ends. The CDR3 spells CASSRAMAGAHSDLTDTQYF. CDR3 DNA: TGTGCCAGCAGCCGAGCAATGGCGGGGGCCCACTCGGACCTCACAGATACGCAGTATTTT.

V gene TRBV5-6 combines with J gene TRBJ2-1, with no clear D. V gave up 2 bases and J gave up 2 bases, with 5 bases separating them. The V gene's germline CDR1 is SGHDT and CDR2 YYEEEE. The CDR3 has 13 residues. CDR3 bases: TGTGCCAGCAGCTTCGGAGCCTACAATGAGCAGTTCTTC. Translating gives CASSFGAYNEQFF.